Included here is one T cell receptor (beta chain) sequence, with context. Its specificity is not known. CDR1 WSHSY and CDR2 SAAADI come from the germline V gene. With V trimmed by 10 bases and J by 5 bases, 11 bases remained unmatched. This CDR3 contains 14 residues. TCRdb recomputed calls from the 5' RACE reads with MiXCR, one row per CDR3 protein. This table holds 55,000 to 75,000 distinct CDR3 sequences, about 7.7% found once. These data originate in a study of early T cells in non-severe SARS-CoV-2 infection. Study-level findings and limits: CD4 and private specificities were missed by VDJdb matching, which favored anti-spike CD8 responses.

This clonotype originated in an adult who was a healthcare worker with PCR-confirmed SARS-CoV-2 infection or an uninfected control (not recorded which). Sequenced material: whole blood. The chain combines TRBV10-2 with TRBJ2-1, with 7 bases identical to TRBD1. As DNA, the CDR3 is TGCGCCATCCGACAGGGTCCGCTCAACAATGAGCAGTTCTTC. Translation: CAIRQGPLNNEQFF.